This T cell receptor (beta chain) is drawn from a study of T cells after yellow fever vaccination. Turning to the study itself: With SMART-Seq v4 Ultra Low Input, the fractions containing low cell numbers were prepared.

CDR1 and CDR2 from the germline V gene are DFQATT and SNEGSKA (reference sequence). CDR3 length: 15 amino acids. The J segment lost 0 bases and the V segment lost 5 bases, leaving 9 bases of the junction unmatched. 5'RACE template switching generated TCR cDNA, adding a universal primer site and UMIs. TCRdb called the 5' RACE reads again in MiXCR, with one record for every CDR3 protein. The data contain 200,000 to 300,000 distinct CDR3 sequences, less than 7.5% of them singletons. The source is a man between 25 and 39 years old who received the YFV17D yellow fever vaccine. The chain is built from TRBV20-1 and TRBJ2-7, with TRBD1 matching over 8 bases. Material: CD4+ T cells sorted from PBMCs, obtained on the day of the yellow fever booster vaccination. Written as DNA, the CDR3 is TGCAGTGCTCGGCGGACAGGGTTAGTCTCCTACGAGCAGTACTTC. It translates to CSARRTGLVSYEQYF.